Listed here are 3 T cell receptor beta chains from one sample, sequenced in a study of long-term antiretroviral therapy in people with HIV. This was the immunoSEQ v3.0 assay at survey level. The repertoire was sequenced with immunoSEQ multiplex PCR; TCRdb's copy has only in-frame clones and lacks some. The sample contains around 26,000 clones, roughly 88% of which appear only once. The starting material was unsorted PBMCs, obtained approximately 4.3 years after starting antiretroviral therapy. These receptors were taken from a man aged 25-45 years with HIV.

The chain is built from TRBV7-8 and TRBJ2-1; TRBD2 aligns across 8 bases. V dropped 4 bases and J dropped 5; count of bases not matched to a gene: 16. Germline CDR1 is SGHVS and CDR2 is FQNEAQ. CDR3 length: 18 amino acids. The CDR3 DNA reads TGTGCCAGCAGCTCTGTGGGAACGGGGGGGGCAAGCAACAATGAGCAGTTCTTC. Residues: CASSSVGTGGASNNEQFF. The full variable domain, completed using reference TRBV7-8 and TRBJ2-1, is GAGVSQSPRYKVAKRGQDVALRCDPISGHVSLFWYQQALGQGPEFLTYFQNEAQLDKSGLPSDRFFAERPEGSVSTLKIQRTQQEDSAVYLCASSSVGTGGASNNEQFFGPGTRLTVL.

The rearrangement links TRBV29-1 to TRBJ1-1; D is possibly TRBD1 (6 bases). The V gene lost 7 bases and the J gene lost 0 bases, with 9 bases spanning the gap. The germline V gene has CDR1 SQVTM and CDR2 ANQGSEA. The CDR3 contains 12 residues. The CDR3 DNA is TGCAGCGGGGGACACGTGAACACTGAAGCTTTCTTT. Residues: CSGGHVNTEAFF.

This clone occurred a few times. The chain employs TRBV19 and TRBJ2-7; possibly TRBD1 for D (6 bases). Trimming removed 5 bases from V and 2 bases from J, with 16 bases in between. Germline values: CDR1 LNHDA, CDR2 SQIVND (reference sequence). The CDR3 sequence is 15 residues long. The CDR3 nucleotides are TGTGCCAGTAGTCTTCGTCCCGGGACAACCTACGAGCAGTACTTC. The encoded protein is CASSLRPGTTYEQYF.